This T cell receptor (beta chain) was found in a study of identical twins. Study-wide points: Rather than following the same donors, the conclusions depended on cross-sectional statistical analysis. Zero-insertion findings could be partly confounded by invariant cells (MAIT and iNKT cells).

Each cDNA held unique molecular identifiers, and template switching gave it a universal primer site. TCRdb re-called the 5' RACE reads with MiXCR, one entry per CDR3 protein. The repertoire includes more than 350,000 distinct CDR3 sequences, roughly 9% of them detected once, and about 8.1% sits in the top ten. Healthy Caucasians alone served as donors. This clonotype was seen at least ten times. Its antigen is unidentified. V dropped 3 bases and J dropped 3; count of bases not matched to a gene: 4. Germline V CDR1 and CDR2: SGDLS, YYNGEE. The CDR3 is 14 amino acids. V gene TRBV9 combines with J gene TRBJ1-1; TRBD1 matches 8 bases. The clonotype originates from a woman aged 50 to 60 in good health. Sequenced material: naive T cells sorted from blood. CDR3 coding DNA: TGTGCCAGCAGCGAACAGGGGGTGGACACTGAAGCTTTCTTT. It is translated as CASSEQGVDTEAFF.